A single sample gave rise to the 30 T cell receptor beta chains below, sequenced in a study of technical replicates of blood from a handful of donors. The protocol was immunoSEQ multiplex PCR, while the TCRdb copy is restricted to in-frame clones and leaves out a portion. The table lists tens of thousands of clones, less than 98% of them singletons. Source material: T cells isolated from PBMCs. These receptors came from a human donor in good health.

This clone was observed a few times. This chain uses TRBV2 with TRBJ1-2; 9 bases line up with TRBD1. This CDR3 is 13 amino acids long. Losses at the gene ends were 5 bases for V and 4 bases for J; bases not matched to a gene: 2. From germline, CDR1 is SNHLY and CDR2 FYNNEI. Written as DNA, the CDR3 is TGTGCCAGCAGTCTGGGACAGGGCTATGGCTACACCTTC. Protein product: CASSLGQGYGYTF.

The chain recombines TRBV7-9 with TRBJ2-6, with unresolved D. Germline V gene lookup returns CDR1 SEHNR and CDR2 FQNEAQ (reference sequence). Trimming removed 3 bases from V and 5 bases from J, with 8 bases in between. CDR3 length: 14 residues. In nucleotides, the CDR3 is TGTGCCAGCAGCTTGCGATCCAGGGCCAACGTCCTGACTTTC. Its protein product is CASSLRSRANVLTF. The whole variable domain, filled in from reference TRBV7-9 and TRBJ2-6, reads DTGVSQNPRHKITKRGQNVTFRCDPISEHNRLYWYRQTLGQGPEFLTYFQNEAQLEKSRLLSDRFSAERPKGSFSTLEIQRTEQGDSAMYLCASSLRSRANVLTFGAGSRLTVL.

This chain joins TRBV7-6 and TRBJ2-1, with 9 bases fitting TRBD2. Per the germline V gene, CDR1 is SGHVS and CDR2 is FNYEAQ. This CDR3 is 22 amino acids long. The V segment lost 2 bases and the J segment 0 bases; nucleotides outside the gene matches: 20. The CDR3 sequence: CASSLRGGGRAGGFLSYNEQFF. In DNA, the CDR3 is TGTGCCAGCAGCTTAAGAGGGGGGGGGAGAGCGGGAGGATTCCTCTCCTACAATGAGCAGTTCTTC.

This clone was counted once. This sequence joins TRBV5-8 and TRBJ2-3; D perhaps matches TRBD1 (6 bases). Trimming took 5 bases from V and 0 from J, leaving 13 bases between them. The CDR3 is 15 amino acids. CDR1 SGHTS and CDR2 YDEGEE come from the germline V gene. DNA of the CDR3: TGTGCCAGCAGTTCACAGGGCTCTAGCACAGATACGCAGTATTTT. Encoded protein: CASSSQGSSTDTQYF.

The CDR3 DNA sequence: TGCGCCAGCAGCCCGGGGCAGGGGGCGCAAGTGTTTGACTATGGCTACACCTTC. This translates into CASSPGQGAQVFDYGYTF. V and J are TRBV4-3 and TRBJ1-2; 8 bases are shared with TRBD1. V shed 4 bases and J 3 bases; nucleotides not matched to a gene: 16. This CDR3 contains 18 residues. Germline assignment: CDR1 LGHNA and CDR2 YSLEER.

J is TRBJ2-3 and V is TRBV7-3, with a possible D match to TRBD2 (6 bases). V was trimmed by 2 bases and J by 7 bases, leaving 13 bases between them. The V gene's germline CDR1 is SGHTA and CDR2 FQGTGA. This CDR3 spans 14 amino acids. This CDR3 is CASSLFGSWNTQYF. For the CDR3, the DNA is TGTGCCAGCAGCTTATTCGGGAGCTGGAATACGCAGTATTTT. Using reference TRBV7-3 and TRBJ2-3 for the parts outside the CDR3, the full variable domain is GAGVSQTPSNKVTEKGKYVELRCDPISGHTALYWYRQSLGQGPEFLIYFQGTGAADDSGLPNDRFFAVRPEGSVSTLKIQRTERGDSAVYLCASSLFGSWNTQYFGPGTRLTVL.

The rearrangement joins TRBV29-1 to TRBJ2-7; 9 bases fit TRBD1. Looked up from germline, CDR1 is SQVTM and CDR2 is ANQGSEA. The ends lost 7 bases at V and 1 base at J; junction bases unmatched: 5. The CDR3 consists of 13 residues. The CDR3 nucleotides are TGCAGCGCCGGGACAGGGAAGTCCTACGAGCAGTACTTC. It yields the protein CSAGTGKSYEQYF.

The chain combines TRBV30 with TRBJ1-2, with a tentative D call TRBD1 (6 bases). V gave up 4 bases and J gave up 2 bases, with 8 bases separating them. Germline-derived CDR1 and CDR2 are GTSNPN and SVGIG (reference sequence). The CDR3 length is 12 residues. As DNA, the CDR3 is TGTGCCTGGACCACAGGGAACTATGGCTACACCTTC. It yields the protein CAWTTGNYGYTF.

This chain joins TRBV14 and TRBJ2-7; 8 positions match TRBD1. The V gene end was trimmed by 1 base and the J gene end by 4 bases; junction bases not matched to a gene: 3. The CDR3 is 14 residues long. The V gene's germline CDR1 is SGHDN and CDR2 FVKESK. CDR3: CASSQAQGVYEQYF. In DNA form, the CDR3 reads TGTGCCAGCAGCCAAGCACAGGGGGTGTACGAGCAGTACTTC.

The chain employs TRBV7-3 and TRBJ2-7; 13 bases line up with TRBD2. Germline assignment: CDR1 SGHTA and CDR2 FQGTGA. The CDR3 is 16 amino acids. With V trimmed by 5 bases and J by 5 bases, 9 bases remained unmatched. The CDR3 reads CASSHLTSGRWNEQYF. The CDR3 region has the DNA TGTGCCAGCAGCCACCTGACTAGCGGGAGGTGGAACGAGCAGTACTTC.

V and J are TRBV5-5 and TRBJ1-1; maybe TRBD1 (5 bases). The CDR3 runs to 14 residues. The germline CDR1 and CDR2 sequences are SGHKS and YYEKEE (reference sequence). The V end was cut by 2 bases, the J end by 0 bases, with 8 bases between. As DNA, the CDR3 is TGTGCCAGCAGCTTTACAGGCCTGAACACTGAAGCTTTCTTT. Encoded protein: CASSFTGLNTEAFF.

The rearrangement joins TRBV5-8 to TRBJ1-1; D is uncertain. The length of the CDR3 is 11 residues. Per germline, CDR1 SGHTS and CDR2 YDEGEE. V lost 4 bases to trimming and J lost 5 bases, with 6 bases between them. Here the CDR3 reads CASSPSTEAFF. In DNA, the CDR3 is TGTGCCAGCAGCCCGAGTACTGAAGCTTTCTTT.

The chain carries TRBV5-6 and TRBJ2-3; 11 bases match TRBD2. CDR3 size: 19 residues. In germline, CDR1 is SGHDT, CDR2 YYEEEE. Trimming took 4 bases from V and 1 from J; bases not matched to a gene: 14. In DNA form, the CDR3 reads TGTGCCAGCAGCCGACTAGCGGGATTAGGGATTTTGCGCACAGATACGCAGTATTTT. It specifies CASSRLAGLGILRTDTQYF.

The J gene is TRBJ1-5, the V gene TRBV2; 11 nucleotides match TRBD1. Trimming at V came to 6 bases and at J to 7 bases, leaving 2 bases not matched to a gene. CDR3 size: 13 residues. CDR1 is SNHLY, CDR2 FYNNEI, per germline. The CDR3, as DNA: TGTGCCAGCAGATGGGACAGGGGGCAGCCCCAGCATTTT. Its protein product is CASRWDRGQPQHF.

This chain links TRBV19 with TRBJ2-7, with 7 bases that match TRBD1. The V and J ends lost 7 bases and 6 bases, in that order; junction bases with no gene match: 12. The CDR3 has 14 residues. The V gene's germline CDR1 is LNHDA and CDR2 SQIVND (reference sequence). This chain's CDR3 is CASNTRTGSSEQYF. As DNA, the CDR3 is TGTGCCAGTAATACGAGGACAGGCAGTTCCGAGCAGTACTTC.

This sequence joins TRBV4-3 and TRBJ2-3, with D possibly being TRBD2 (6 bases). Deletions cut 0 bases from V and 1 base from J, with 14 bases between. CDR1 and CDR2 from the germline V gene are LGHNA and YSLEER. This CDR3 has 17 residues. DNA for the CDR3: TGCGCCAGCAGCCAAGATTTGGAGGGGTCGGGCACAGATACGCAGTATTTT. This encodes CASSQDLEGSGTDTQYF.

This sequence joins TRBV16 and TRBJ1-5; 7 bases are shared with TRBD1. The J segment lost 7 bases and the V segment lost 4 bases, leaving 13 bases of the junction unmatched. The CDR3 length is 16 residues. Germline V gene sequence: CDR1 KGHSY, CDR2 FQNENV. CDR3 protein: CASSLFYRGIEQPQHF. The CDR3 nucleotides are TGTGCCAGCAGCCTTTTCTACAGGGGAATCGAACAGCCCCAGCATTTT.

The chain recombines TRBV5-5 with TRBJ2-5; D might be TRBD2 (5 bases). The length of the CDR3 is 16 residues. The V end was cut by 1 base, the J end by 3 bases, with 16 bases between. In germline, CDR1 is SGHKS, CDR2 YYEKEE (reference sequence). The CDR3 DNA follows: TGTGCCAGCAGCTTGATTGACGAGGGAAGGAAAGAGACCCAGTACTTC. It encodes CASSLIDEGRKETQYF.

The V gene is TRBV5-1, the J gene TRBJ2-2; 12 bases fit TRBD1. Germline trimming cut 2 bases from V and 4 bases from J; bases unmatched to any gene: 6. Germline V lookup: CDR1 SGHRS, CDR2 YFSETQ. The CDR3 spans 17 residues. The CDR3 DNA is TGCGCCAGCAGCTTCGGGACAGGGGGCGCGGGCACCGGGGAGCTGTTTTTT. Translating it yields CASSFGTGGAGTGELFF. Combining the CDR3 with reference TRBV5-1 and TRBJ2-2 gives the whole variable domain KAGVTQTPRYLIKTRGQQVTLSCSPISGHRSVSWYQQTPGQGLQFLFEYFSETQRNKGNFPGRFSGRQFSNSRSEMNVSTLELGDSALYLCASSFGTGGAGTGELFFGEGSRLTVL.

This clone has a single count. This chain connects TRBV19 to TRBJ1-1; possible D gene TRBD1, 6 bases. The germline V gene has CDR1 LNHDA and CDR2 SQIVND (reference sequence). Trimming pared 6 bases from V and 6 bases from J, leaving 14 bases between. This CDR3 comprises 13 residues. Written as DNA, the CDR3 is TGTGCCAGTAGGTACGGGGGGGCCCCTGAAGCTTTCTTT. It is translated as CASRYGGAPEAFF.

The chain links TRBV11-3 to TRBJ2-3, with TRBD2 matching 10 bases. V trimming: 2 bases; J trimming: 4 bases; junction bases outside the gene matches: 6. CDR3 length: 16 amino acids. Per germline, CDR1 SGHNT and CDR2 YENEEA. CDR3 sequence reads: CASSLWSSGGADTQYF. In nucleotides, the CDR3 is TGTGCCAGCAGCTTATGGTCTAGCGGGGGTGCAGATACGCAGTATTTT. Full variable domain (missing parts from reference TRBV11-3 and TRBJ2-3): EAGVVQSPRYKIIEKKQPVAFWCNPISGHNTLYWYLQNLGQGPELLIRYENEEAVDDSQLPKDRFSAERLKGVDSTLKIQPAELGDSAVYLCASSLWSSGGADTQYFGPGTRLTVL.

The chain links TRBV5-1 to TRBJ2-5; 9 bases line up with TRBD1. The CDR3 is 15 residues long. With 4 bases clipped from V and 1 base from J, the junction kept 5 bases outside the gene matches. Germline lookup yields CDR1 SGHRS and CDR2 YFSETQ. The CDR3 protein is CASSPETGGQETQYF. In nucleotides, the CDR3 is TGCGCCAGCAGCCCGGAGACAGGGGGCCAAGAGACCCAGTACTTC.

The chain is built from TRBV18 and TRBJ2-7; perhaps TRBD1 as D (5 bases). V shed 3 bases and J shed 0 bases, with 12 bases lying between them. Germline V gives CDR1 KGHSH, CDR2 LQKENI. The CDR3 spans 15 residues. The CDR3 nucleotides are TGTGCCAGCTCACCTTCATACAGGAACTCCTACGAGCAGTACTTC. Translating gives CASSPSYRNSYEQYF.

The rearrangement joins TRBV6-5 to TRBJ2-2; possibly TRBD1 for D (5 bases). Germline V gene sequence: CDR1 MNHEY, CDR2 SVGAGI. V was cut by 7 bases and J by 2 bases, with 11 bases left in between. The length of the CDR3 is 14 residues. CDR3 in DNA: TGTGCCAGCAAGGGTCAGGGAAACACCGGGGAGCTGTTTTTT. Translation: CASKGQGNTGELFF.

The genes are TRBV29-1 and TRBJ2-7, with 7 bases identical to TRBD2. J lost 3 bases, V lost 1 base, and 3 bases had no gene match. In germline, CDR1 is SQVTM, CDR2 ANQGSEA. The CDR3 runs to 13 residues. The CDR3 protein is CSVEGGSHYEQYF. CDR3 nucleotides: TGCAGCGTTGAAGGCGGGAGCCACTACGAGCAGTACTTC.

The genes are TRBV18 and TRBJ1-4, with unresolved D. The V gene lost 3 bases and the J gene lost 0 bases, with 5 bases spanning the gap. This CDR3 region has 14 residues. Germline CDR1 and CDR2: KGHSH and LQKENI. The CDR3 sequence is CASSPTATNEKLFF. CDR3 DNA sequence: TGTGCCAGCTCACCCACAGCAACTAATGAAAAACTGTTTTTT.

The table lists this clone with a count of one. V is TRBV2 and J is TRBJ2-7, with D maybe TRBD2 (5 bases). Germline loops: CDR1 SNHLY, CDR2 FYNNEI. V shed 3 bases and J shed 4 bases, with 13 bases lying between them. This CDR3 has 14 amino acids. The CDR3 sequence: CASSERVPPYEQYF. DNA for the CDR3: TGTGCCAGCAGTGAGAGGGTACCCCCTTACGAGCAGTACTTC.

This clone came up once. V gene TRBV30 combines with J gene TRBJ2-5; D is ambiguous. CDR3 length: 13 amino acids. V lost 4 bases and J 1 base, leaving 10 bases between the germline ends. Germline V gene lookup returns CDR1 GTSNPN and CDR2 SVGIG (reference sequence). The CDR3 coding sequence is TGTGCCTGGACCGCCGAGTCCCAAGAGACCCAGTACTTC. This codes for CAWTAESQETQYF.

Here the CDR3 reads CSVEDPGVHEQYF. The CDR3 region has the DNA TGCAGCGTTGAAGACCCAGGGGTCCACGAGCAGTACTTC. The chain employs TRBV29-1 and TRBJ2-7; the D gene is possibly TRBD1 (6 bases). Trimming removed 0 bases from V and 5 bases from J, with 11 bases in between. CDR3 length equals 13 residues. The germline CDR1 and CDR2 sequences are SQVTM and ANQGSEA.

The rearrangement uses TRBV5-8 and TRBJ1-5; 8 nucleotides agree with TRBD1. This CDR3 comprises 16 residues. V gave up 4 bases and J gave up 0 bases; unmatched junction bases: 6. The germline gives CDR1 SGHTS, CDR2 YDEGEE. CDR3 sequence reads: CASSPGQGNSNQPQHF. In DNA, the CDR3 is TGTGCCAGCAGCCCTGGACAGGGAAATAGCAATCAGCCCCAGCATTTT.